The rows below give T cell receptor beta chains drawn from one sample of a study of vaccination effects on CD4 cells after COVID-19. These TCRs are of unknown antigen specificity. TCRdb's table, derived via immunoSEQ multiplex PCR, lists solely in-frame clones and lacks some. The sample lists about 68,000 clones, 80% occurring once. The material sequenced was CD4+ T cells from PBMCs cultured with SARS-CoV-2 spike peptides, taken before COVID-19 vaccination. The receptors stem from a human donor who received a COVID-19 vaccine. CDR3s include the opening cysteine and the closing phenylalanine or tryptophan. D genes are given only for firm matches. Clone size is stated in some rows and not others, as once, few, many or a class when expanded.

CDR3 protein | CDR3 DNA | CDR3 length | J gene | V gene | clone size | D gene
CATSRDTNYGYTF | TGTGCCACCAGCAGAGACACTAACTATGGCTACACCTTC | 13 | TRBJ1-2 | TRBV15 | - | -
CASSISAGRDTGELFF | TGTGCCAGTAGTATCTCGGCAGGCCGCGACACCGGGGAGCTGTTTTTT | 16 | TRBJ2-2 | TRBV19 | few | -
CASREPTGELFF | TGTGCCAGCAGGGAACCCACCGGGGAGCTGTTTTTT | 12 | TRBJ2-2 | TRBV12-3/TRBV12-4 | few | -
CASSSKGGFTYNSPLHF | TGTGCCAGCAGCTCAAAGGGGGGGTTCACCTATAATTCACCCCTCCACTTT | 17 | TRBJ1-6 | TRBV7-8 | - | -
CASSSSRGNEQFF | TGTGCCAGCAGTTCAAGTAGGGGAAATGAGCAGTTCTTC | 13 | TRBJ2-1 | TRBV6-4 | - | -
CSARTGGTDTQYF | TGCAGCGCCCGGACAGGGGGCACGGATACGCAGTATTTT | 13 | TRBJ2-3 | TRBV29-1 | - | TRBD1
CASSFGGGSFQETQYF | TGTGCCAGCAGTTTCGGAGGGGGGTCCTTCCAAGAGACCCAGTACTTC | 16 | TRBJ2-5 | TRBV28 | - | -
CARSLMRDRGSYGYTF | TGTGCCAGAAGCTTGATGCGGGACAGGGGCTCCTATGGCTACACCTTC | 16 | TRBJ1-2 | TRBV5-3 | - | TRBD1
CASSITNSPWQPQHF | TGTGCCAGTAGTATAACTAACAGCCCCTGGCAGCCCCAGCATTTT | 15 | TRBJ1-5 | TRBV19 | - | -
CASRPRPDSGNTIYF | TGTGCCAGCAGACCCAGGCCGGACTCTGGAAACACCATATATTTT | 15 | TRBJ1-3 | TRBV6-6 | - | -
CASSLGSGRSNYGYTF | TGTGCCAGCAGCTTGGGTTCTGGCAGATCCAACTATGGCTACACCTTC | 16 | TRBJ1-2 | TRBV5-8 | - | -
CASSYGSLGNEQFF | TGTGCCAGCAGTTATGGTAGTTTGGGCAATGAGCAGTTCTTC | 14 | TRBJ2-1 | TRBV6-2/TRBV6-3 | - | -
CASSVAQSDEKLFF | TGCGCCAGCAGTGTTGCGCAGTCTGATGAAAAACTGTTTTTT | 14 | TRBJ1-4 | TRBV10-2 | - | -
CASSLRQGNYGYTF | TGTGCCAGCAGCCTTCGACAGGGGAACTATGGCTACACCTTC | 14 | TRBJ1-2 | TRBV11-1 | - | TRBD1
CASGERSGSEAFF | TGCGCCAGCGGGGAAAGGTCAGGGTCTGAAGCTTTCTTT | 13 | TRBJ1-1 | TRBV10-2 | - | -
CAWRRTGKAFF | TGTGCCTGGAGGAGGACAGGGAAAGCTTTCTTT | 11 | TRBJ1-1 | TRBV30 | few | TRBD1
CASSIGGVSPLHF | TGTGCCAGTAGTATAGGGGGGGTTTCACCCCTCCACTTT | 13 | TRBJ1-6 | TRBV19 | - | -
CASSRSTGTTEAFF | TGTGCCAGCAGCCGCTCAACTGGGACCACTGAAGCTTTCTTT | 14 | TRBJ1-1 | TRBV6-6 | - | -
CASTAGTGRYNEQFF | TGTGCCAGTACCGCCGGGACAGGGAGGTACAATGAGCAGTTCTTC | 15 | TRBJ2-1 | TRBV19 | - | TRBD1
CASSLGAVTGNSPLHF | TGTGCCAGCAGCCTAGGGGCCGTGACTGGGAATTCACCCCTCCACTTT | 16 | TRBJ1-6 | TRBV11-2 | - | -
CASSQIPGQTNTEAFF | TGCGCCAGCAGCCAGATTCCGGGACAGACGAACACTGAAGCTTTCTTT | 16 | TRBJ1-1 | TRBV5-1 | - | TRBD1
CASSFVTGGRVLAFF | TGTGCCAGCAGCTTCGTGACAGGGGGCCGCGTTCTAGCTTTCTTT | 15 | TRBJ1-1 | TRBV5-5 | - | TRBD1
CASSQKRPYEAGPEKLFF | TGCGCCAGCAGCCAGAAGCGACCGTATGAGGCAGGGCCTGAAAAACTGTTTTTT | 18 | TRBJ1-4 | TRBV4-1 | - | -
CAWSVLGVRETQYF | TGTGCCTGGAGTGTGCTGGGGGTGAGAGAGACCCAGTACTTC | 14 | TRBJ2-5 | TRBV30 | - | -
CASSLGRGDSGYTF | TGCGCCAGCAGCTTGGGGAGGGGAGACAGCGGCTACACCTTC | 14 | TRBJ1-2 | TRBV5-1 | few | -
CASSQDRNDRGAFTHEQFF | TGCGCCAGCAGCCAAGACCGGAACGACAGGGGAGCCTTTACACATGAGCAGTTCTTC | 19 | TRBJ2-1 | TRBV4-3 | - | TRBD1
CASSQNSPLHF | TGTGCCAGCAGTCAAAATTCACCCCTCCACTTT | 11 | TRBJ1-6 | TRBV6-5 | few | -
CASSLVGQVYNEQFF | TGCGCCAGCAGCTTGGTTGGACAGGTCTACAATGAGCAGTTCTTC | 15 | TRBJ2-1 | TRBV5-1 | - | TRBD1
CASSLTGMNTEAFF | TGTGCCAGCAGCCTTACCGGGATGAACACTGAAGCTTTCTTT | 14 | TRBJ1-1 | TRBV9 | once | -
CSVDGGANTGELFF | TGCAGCGTTGATGGGGGAGCCAACACCGGGGAGCTGTTTTTT | 14 | TRBJ2-2 | TRBV29-1 | - | -
CASGLVLRASGNTIYF | TGTGCTAGTGGTTTGGTACTGAGGGCCTCTGGAAACACCATATATTTT | 16 | TRBJ1-3 | TRBV12-5 | - | -
CASSWGSPRQGDYGYTF | TGCGCCAGCAGCTGGGGAAGCCCGAGACAGGGGGACTATGGCTACACCTTC | 17 | TRBJ1-2 | TRBV5-1 | - | TRBD1
CASSNTLEQPQHF | TGTGCCAGCAGCAACACACTGGAGCAGCCCCAGCATTTT | 13 | TRBJ1-5 | TRBV6-6 | - | -
CASRREGGNTIYF | TGTGCCAGCAGACGGGAAGGTGGAAACACCATATATTTT | 13 | TRBJ1-3 | TRBV6-5 | - | -
CASSEGGQGNQPQHF | TGCGCCAGCAGTGAAGGGGGACAGGGCAATCAGCCCCAGCATTTT | 15 | TRBJ1-5 | TRBV10-1 | few | TRBD1
CASSQGQGPNTEAFF | TGCGCCAGCAGCCAGGGACAGGGCCCGAACACTGAAGCTTTCTTT | 15 | TRBJ1-1 | TRBV4-1 | - | TRBD1
CATSDQRTGGTDTQYF | TGTGCCACCAGTGACCAGAGGACAGGAGGCACAGATACGCAGTATTTT | 16 | TRBJ2-3 | TRBV24-1 | - | TRBD1
CASSHRTNTGELFF | TGTGCCAGCAGCCATAGAACGAACACCGGGGAGCTGTTTTTT | 14 | TRBJ2-2 | TRBV3-1/TRBV3-2 | - | -
CASSRPGTGWDTDTQYF | TGTGCCAGCTCACGACCTGGGACGGGCTGGGACACAGATACGCAGTATTTT | 17 | TRBJ2-3 | TRBV18 | - | -
CASSTGTANTGELFF | TGCGCCAGCAGCACCGGGACGGCGAACACCGGGGAGCTGTTTTTT | 15 | TRBJ2-2 | TRBV5-1 | few | -
CASSPERVRRDTQYF | TGTGCCAGCAGCCCTGAGCGGGTCCGCCGGGATACGCAGTATTTT | 15 | TRBJ2-3 | TRBV5-4 | - | -
CASSRGGQETQYF | TGCGCCAGCAGCCGGGGGGGGCAAGAGACCCAGTACTTC | 13 | TRBJ2-5 | TRBV4-1 | - | TRBD2
CASSLAGIGELFF | TGCGCCAGCAGCTTGGCAGGGATTGGGGAGCTGTTTTTT | 13 | TRBJ2-2 | TRBV5-1 | - | -
CASRGRDRGTGELFF | TGTGCCAGCAGGGGTCGAGACAGGGGTACCGGGGAGCTGTTTTTT | 15 | TRBJ2-2 | TRBV6-5 | once | TRBD1
CASSDPDREAFF | TGTGCCAGCAGTGATCCGGACAGAGAAGCTTTCTTT | 12 | TRBJ1-1 | TRBV2 | - | -
CASSSYTRDRALYYGYTF | TGTGCCAGCAGCTCATATACAAGAGACAGGGCCTTGTACTATGGCTACACCTTC | 18 | TRBJ1-2 | TRBV7-2 | - | TRBD1
CASSLASGGSTDTQYF | TGTGCCAGCAGTTTGGCTAGCGGGGGCAGCACAGATACGCAGTATTTT | 16 | TRBJ2-3 | TRBV28 | once | TRBD2
CASSVVPGASGANVLTF | TGTGCCAGCAGCGTCGTCCCGGGAGCTTCTGGGGCCAACGTCCTGACTTTC | 17 | TRBJ2-6 | TRBV9 | - | -
CASSTLIGVDYGYTF | TGTGCCAGTAGTACACTCATCGGGGTGGACTATGGCTACACCTTC | 15 | TRBJ1-2 | TRBV19 | - | -
CASSFSGNNEQFF | TGCGCCAGCAGCTTCTCAGGGAACAATGAGCAGTTCTTC | 13 | TRBJ2-1 | TRBV5-1 | - | -
CASSTATSRGGTDTQYF | TGTGCCAGCAGCACTGCGACTAGCCGGGGAGGTACAGATACGCAGTATTTT | 17 | TRBJ2-3 | TRBV7-2 | - | TRBD2
CASSRRQGASPLHF | TGTGCCAGCAGCCGAAGACAGGGGGCTTCACCCCTCCACTTT | 14 | TRBJ1-6 | TRBV6-5 | - | TRBD1
CASRGDTDTQYF | TGTGCCAGCAGGGGGGACACAGATACGCAGTATTTT | 12 | TRBJ2-3 | TRBV2 | - | -
CASGLVSPDGSNQPQHF | TGTGCTAGTGGTTTGGTTTCGCCGGACGGTAGCAATCAGCCCCAGCATTTT | 17 | TRBJ1-5 | TRBV12-5 | - | -
CASSRTGEGSPLHF | TGTGCCAGCAGCCGGACAGGGGAAGGTTCACCCCTCCACTTT | 14 | TRBJ1-6 | TRBV7-9 | few | TRBD1
CASSSGTSTDTQYF | TGTGCCAGCAGCTCCGGGACTAGCACAGATACGCAGTATTTT | 14 | TRBJ2-3 | TRBV11-2 | - | -
CASSPYSGGQETQYF | TGTGCCAGCTCACCATACAGCGGGGGCCAAGAGACCCAGTACTTC | 15 | TRBJ2-5 | TRBV18 | - | TRBD2
CASSPLGQGITDTQYF | TGTGCCAGCTCACCCCTAGGACAGGGGATAACAGATACGCAGTATTTT | 16 | TRBJ2-3 | TRBV18 | - | TRBD1
CASSVGTTGRNTEAFF | TGTGCCAGCAGCGTAGGGACCACAGGGAGGAACACTGAAGCTTTCTTT | 16 | TRBJ1-1 | TRBV9 | - | -